A single sample is the source of the 3 T cell receptor beta chains below, sequenced in a study of early T cells in non-severe SARS-CoV-2 infection. In TCRdb, the 5' RACE reads were re-called with MiXCR into one record per CDR3 protein. The sample yields 65,000 to 85,000 distinct CDR3 sequences, over 10% seen once. Sequenced material: whole blood. The receptors here all came from an adult who was a healthcare worker with PCR-confirmed SARS-CoV-2 infection or an uninfected control (not recorded which).

This clonotype was seen ten or more times. J is TRBJ2-3 and V is TRBV7-9; 10 bases map to TRBD2. The CDR3 has 15 amino acids. CDR1 is SEHNR, CDR2 FQNEAQ, per germline (reference sequence). V was clipped by 0 bases and J by 6 bases; unmatched bases: 3. The CDR3 sequence is CASSLAGTSADTQYF. The CDR3 DNA sequence: TGTGCCAGCAGCTTAGCAGGGACTAGCGCCGATACGCAGTATTTT.

The CDR3 DNA sequence: TGTGCCAGCAGTTACCCCGTCTTGACTAGCGGGAGTAAGGGGGAGCTGTTTTTT. This encodes CASSYPVLTSGSKGELFF. The V and J genes are TRBV6-2 or TRBV6-3 and TRBJ2-2; TRBD2 aligns across 12 bases. The CDR3 contains 18 residues. V dropped 2 bases and J dropped 8; count of bases not matched to a gene: 12. Germline V lookup: CDR1 MNHEY, CDR2 SVGEGT.

This clonotype was counted many times. V gene TRBV20-1 combines with J gene TRBJ2-1, with D possibly being TRBD2 (6 bases). Trimming pared 2 bases from V and 8 bases from J, leaving 19 bases between. From germline, CDR1 is DFQATT and CDR2 SNEGSKA (reference sequence). The CDR3 loop spans 15 amino acids. The CDR3 DNA follows: TGCAGTGCTAGACTAATATCGACTAGAAATCATGAGCAGTTCTTC. Translation: CSARLISTRNHEQFF.